This T cell receptor (beta chain) is drawn from a study of regulatory T cells in long-lasting Graves disease. This clonotype has a handful of counts. Its specificity is unknown. Study-wide results and caveats: Fewer public clonotypes were shared by new patients (around 1,000) than by persistent patients (around 2,900). What was studied was peripheral blood only, and not thyroid tissue.

Time point in this sample: persistent/refractory GD, antithyroid drugs over 5 years with positive TRAb. The authors made the TCR library using RNA they extracted from PBMCs. According to the study, TCR beta libraries were built with iRepertoire HTBI primers and CDR3-region Arm-PCR. TCRdb passed the multiplex PCR reads through MiXCR, listing each CDR3 protein once. The repertoire includes 600,000 to 800,000 distinct CDR3 sequences, around 30% of them detected once, and roughly 46% sits in the top ten. This receptor was obtained from a female donor with Graves disease. Sequenced material: peripheral blood mononuclear cells (PBMCs), taken when the disease was refractory, from a patient treated with antithyroid drugs.

The CDR3 region has the DNA TGTGCCAGCAGTGAAGGTCGGTTTAGCTCCTACGAGCAGTACTTC. This encodes CASSEGRFSSYEQYF. The chain carries TRBV6-1 and TRBJ2-7, with D hard to call. V was clipped by 1 base and J by 0 bases, with 10 bases between them. From germline, CDR1 is MNHNS and CDR2 SASEGT. CDR3 length: 15 amino acids.